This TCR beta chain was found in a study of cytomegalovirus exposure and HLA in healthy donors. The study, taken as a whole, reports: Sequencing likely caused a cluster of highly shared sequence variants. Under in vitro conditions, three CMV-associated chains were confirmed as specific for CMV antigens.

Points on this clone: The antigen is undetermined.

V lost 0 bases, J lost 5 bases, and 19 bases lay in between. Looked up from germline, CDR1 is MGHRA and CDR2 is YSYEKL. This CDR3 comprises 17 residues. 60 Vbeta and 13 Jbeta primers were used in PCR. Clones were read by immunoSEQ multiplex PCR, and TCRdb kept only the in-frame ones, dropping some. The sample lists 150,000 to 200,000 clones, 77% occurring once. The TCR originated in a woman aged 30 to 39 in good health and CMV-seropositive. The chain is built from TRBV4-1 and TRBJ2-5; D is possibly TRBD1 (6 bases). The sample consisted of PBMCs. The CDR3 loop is CASSQETSDSIPETQYF. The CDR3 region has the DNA TGCGCCAGCAGCCAAGAAACATCGGACAGCATTCCGGAGACCCAGTACTTC.